This T cell receptor (beta chain) was documented in a study of blood T cell repertoires in COVID-19. Across the study: The United States, Italy and Spain were the sources of the acute and convalescent COVID-19 samples.

J gave up 1 base and V 8 bases, and 17 bases lay outside the gene matches. The CDR3 is made up of 17 amino acids. The protocol was immunoSEQ multiplex PCR, while the TCRdb copy is restricted to in-frame clones and leaves out a portion. The data show roughly 150,000 clones, with less than 80% seen just once and roughly 19% held by the top ten. The chain links TRBV23-1 to TRBJ2-7; 7 nucleotides agree with TRBD1. Being an ORF, TRBV23-1 has a function that is uncertain. Material: PBMCs or T cells enriched from blood (not recorded which). This TCR derives from a woman aged 70-85 years in a cohort exposed to, infected with or recovered from COVID-19 (not recorded which). CDR3 nucleotides: TGCGCCAGCGGGATCCTACATCCGGGACAGAAATCCTACGAGCAGTACTTC. Translation gives CASGILHPGQKSYEQYF.